This record concerns one T cell receptor beta chain sequence. Its antigen is unknown. This sample is part of a study of PD-1 blockade in mismatch repair-deficient tumors. Looking at the study overall: Patients had about 13 mismatch repair-deficient cancer types and were previously treated and progressing. Regarding the study as a whole: After pembrolizumab, tumor-resident clones rose rapidly, then generally contracted before radiologic responses.

Every patient had mismatch repair deficiency by PCR or immunohistochemistry. A few pembrolizumab responders had their TCRs sequenced. The CDR3 loop spans 15 amino acids. Germline lookup yields CDR1 MNHEY and CDR2 SVGAGI. V was pared by 5 bases and J by 4 bases, with 4 bases of the junction left unmatched. The repertoire was sequenced with immunoSEQ multiplex PCR; TCRdb's copy has only in-frame clones and lacks some. The sample lists around 17,000 clones, around 82% seen once, with roughly 1.7% in the top ten. The sequence was collected from an adult with mismatch repair-deficient cancer. The sample in question was PBMCs, obtained 22 weeks after starting pembrolizumab. The chain recombines TRBV6-5 with TRBJ2-7; TRBD2 agrees at 14 bases. CDR3 loop: CASSPGLAGAYEQYF. The DNA for the CDR3 is TGTGCCAGCAGTCCGGGACTAGCGGGAGCGTACGAGCAGTACTTC.